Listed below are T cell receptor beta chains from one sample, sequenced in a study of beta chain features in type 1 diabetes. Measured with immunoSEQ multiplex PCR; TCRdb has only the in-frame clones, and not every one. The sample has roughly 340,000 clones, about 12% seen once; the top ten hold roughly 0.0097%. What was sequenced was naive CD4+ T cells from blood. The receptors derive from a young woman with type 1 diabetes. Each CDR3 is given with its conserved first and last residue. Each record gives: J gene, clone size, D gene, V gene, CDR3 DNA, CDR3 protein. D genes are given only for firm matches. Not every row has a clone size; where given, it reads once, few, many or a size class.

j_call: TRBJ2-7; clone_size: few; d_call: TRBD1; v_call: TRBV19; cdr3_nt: TGTGCCAGTAGTCCGACGCCGGGACAGGGGATTTGGCACGAGCAGTACTTC; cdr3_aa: CASSPTPGQGIWHEQYF
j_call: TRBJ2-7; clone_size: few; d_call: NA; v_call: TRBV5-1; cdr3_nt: TGCGCCAGCAGCTCCAGGGGCGGCACCTACGAGCAGTACTTC; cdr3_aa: CASSSRGGTYEQYF
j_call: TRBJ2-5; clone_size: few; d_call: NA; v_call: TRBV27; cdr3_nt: TGTGCCAGCAGTTTAGAAGGGGCCGAGACCCAGTACTTC; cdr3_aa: CASSLEGAETQYF
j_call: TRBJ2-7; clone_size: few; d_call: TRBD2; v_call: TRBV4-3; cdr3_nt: TGCGCCAGCAGCCACACACTAGCGGGAGGAGTGAACGAGCAGTACTTC; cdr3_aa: CASSHTLAGGVNEQYF
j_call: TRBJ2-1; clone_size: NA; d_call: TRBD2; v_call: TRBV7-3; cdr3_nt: TGTGCCAGCAGCTTACTAGCGGGAGGCACCAATGAGCAGTTCTTC; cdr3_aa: CASSLLAGGTNEQFF
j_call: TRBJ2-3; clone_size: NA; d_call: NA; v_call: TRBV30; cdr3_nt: TGTGCCTGGAGCACCTTACTAGGCGGTACGCAGTATTTT; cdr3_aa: CAWSTLLGGTQYF
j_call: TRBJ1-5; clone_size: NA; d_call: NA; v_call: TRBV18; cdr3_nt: TGTGCCAGCTCACCGGCTAGCAATCAGCCCCAGCATTTT; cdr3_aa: CASSPASNQPQHF
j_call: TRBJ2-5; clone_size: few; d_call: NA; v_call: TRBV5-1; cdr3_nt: TGCGCCAGCGCGGGCGGGGATCAAGAGACCCAGTACTTC; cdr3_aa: CASAGGDQETQYF
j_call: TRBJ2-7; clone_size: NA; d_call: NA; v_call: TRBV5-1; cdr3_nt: TGCGCCAGCAGCTTGGGCGAAAGCTACGAGCAGTACTTC; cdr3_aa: CASSLGESYEQYF
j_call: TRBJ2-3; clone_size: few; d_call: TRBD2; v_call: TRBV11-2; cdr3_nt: TGTGCCAGCAGCTCCCCAGTTACTAGCGGGAGTTCAGATACGCAGTATTTT; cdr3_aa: CASSSPVTSGSSDTQYF
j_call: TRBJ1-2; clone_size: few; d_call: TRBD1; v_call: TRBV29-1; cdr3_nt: TGCAGCGGAACCGTGACCGGGACAGGGGTAAACTATGGCTACACCTTC; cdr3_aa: CSGTVTGTGVNYGYTF
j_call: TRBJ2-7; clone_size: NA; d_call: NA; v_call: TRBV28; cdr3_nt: TGTGCCAGCAGTCGTTTGGCTAGCAAGCAGTACTTC; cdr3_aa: CASSRLASKQYF
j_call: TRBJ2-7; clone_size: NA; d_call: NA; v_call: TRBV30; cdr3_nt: TGTGCCTGGAATTCGGGAAGCTACGAGCAGTACTTC; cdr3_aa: CAWNSGSYEQYF
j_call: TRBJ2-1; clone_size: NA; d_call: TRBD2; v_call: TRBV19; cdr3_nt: TGTGCCACCAAGCGGGAGGGCCTTTACAATGAGCAGTTCTTC; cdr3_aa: CATKREGLYNEQFF
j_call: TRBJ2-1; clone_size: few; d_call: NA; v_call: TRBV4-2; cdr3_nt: TGTGCCAGCAGCAAAAGAAAGCCCGACTTGAGCTCCTACAATGAGCAGTTCTTC; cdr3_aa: CASSKRKPDLSSYNEQFF
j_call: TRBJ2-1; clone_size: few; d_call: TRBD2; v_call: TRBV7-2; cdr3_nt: TGTGCCAGCAGCTTAGCACTAGCGGGGGGAGGTGAGCAGTTCTTC; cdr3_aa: CASSLALAGGGEQFF
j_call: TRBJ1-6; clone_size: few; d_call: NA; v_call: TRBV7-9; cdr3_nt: TGTGCCAGCAGCTTAGCGGGTGACTCGAGATCACCCCTCCACTTT; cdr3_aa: CASSLAGDSRSPLHF
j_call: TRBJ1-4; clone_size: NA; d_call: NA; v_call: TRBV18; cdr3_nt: TGTGCCAGCTCACCCGCCGGGGTGGGAGCTAATGAAAAACTGTTTTTT; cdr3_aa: CASSPAGVGANEKLFF
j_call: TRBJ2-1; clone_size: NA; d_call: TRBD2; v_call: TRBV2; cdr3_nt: TGTGCCAGCAGTCGGACTAGCGGGAGTCGCCATGAGCAGTTCTTC; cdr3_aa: CASSRTSGSRHEQFF
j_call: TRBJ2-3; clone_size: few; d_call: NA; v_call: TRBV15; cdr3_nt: TGTGCCACCAGCAGCTTCACAGATACGCAGTATTTT; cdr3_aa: CATSSFTDTQYF
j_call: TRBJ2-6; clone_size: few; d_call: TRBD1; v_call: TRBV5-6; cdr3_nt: TGTGCCAGCAGCTCTCCCGGGACAGGGTTCCCTGGGGCCAACGTCCTGACTTTC; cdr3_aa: CASSSPGTGFPGANVLTF
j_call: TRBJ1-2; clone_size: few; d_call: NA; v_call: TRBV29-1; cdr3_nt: TGCAGCGTTGACCAGGTCTACTATGGCTACACCTTC; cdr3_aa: CSVDQVYYGYTF
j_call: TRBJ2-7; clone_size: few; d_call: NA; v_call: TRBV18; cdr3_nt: TGTGCCAGCTCGCAACAGGGCAGCTTCTACGAGCAGTACTTC; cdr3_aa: CASSQQGSFYEQYF
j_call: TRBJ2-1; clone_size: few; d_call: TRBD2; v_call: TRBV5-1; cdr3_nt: TGCGCCAGCAGCCTGACTAGCGGGTCAGAGAGGGAACAGTTCTTC; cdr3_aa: CASSLTSGSEREQFF